This TCR beta chain originates from a study of cytomegalovirus exposure and HLA in healthy donors. Researchers ran the PCR with 60 Vbeta and 13 Jbeta primers. Using immunoSEQ multiplex PCR, the repertoire was profiled, and TCRdb retains in-frame clones only, with some absent. The sample has around 150,000 clones; almost 85% are singletons. In regard to this clone: The antigen remains undetermined.

The study's findings and limits: The authors excluded some V segments, including TRBV6-2 and TRBV6-3, as indistinguishable. A later analysis reportedly found fewer N-insertions in an Asian-associated ancestry cluster than the roughly 680-donor mean. Common viral pathogens were later found to be apparently linked to several of the most significant clusters.

Germline V gives CDR1 SEHNR, CDR2 FQNEAQ (reference sequence). The CDR3 loop spans 14 amino acids. Trimming stripped 4 bases from V and 3 bases from J, with 13 bases between. The gene calls are TRBV7-9 and TRBJ2-7; possible D gene TRBD1, 5 bases. This clonotype was sampled from a man aged 25 to 40 in good health and CMV-seropositive. The sequenced material came from PBMCs. CDR3 sequence (DNA): TGTGCCAGCAGCTCCCCTGGACACAGCTACGAGCAGTACTTC. Translated: CASSSPGHSYEQYF.